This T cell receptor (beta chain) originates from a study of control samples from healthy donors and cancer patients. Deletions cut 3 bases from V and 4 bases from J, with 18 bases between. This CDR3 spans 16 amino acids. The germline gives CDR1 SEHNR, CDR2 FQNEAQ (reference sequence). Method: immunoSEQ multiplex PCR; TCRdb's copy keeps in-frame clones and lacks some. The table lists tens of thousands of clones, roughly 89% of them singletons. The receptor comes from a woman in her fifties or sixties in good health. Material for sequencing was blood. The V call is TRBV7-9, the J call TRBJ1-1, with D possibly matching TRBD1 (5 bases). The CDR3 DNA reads TGTGCCAGCAGCTTTATAGGGGACCTAGCGGTCACTGAAGCTTTCTTT. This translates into CASSFIGDLAVTEAFF.